The 18 T cell receptor beta chains reported below all come from one sample, sequenced in a study of vaccination and CD4 T cells after COVID-19. Treatment here: approximately 9-day PBMC culture with coronavirus spike peptide pools or control peptides (ViraFEST assay). Cultured CD4+ T cell DNA underwent sequencing with the Oncomine TCR Beta short-read assay. MiXCR, applied by TCRdb to the PCR reads, yields one record per CDR3 protein. Seen here are about 9,700 distinct CDR3 sequences, roughly two thirds observed once, and the top ten hold around a quarter. No antigen has been identified for these receptors. The material sequenced was CD4+ T cells from blood, cultured in vitro. These receptors were collected from a human donor who had recovered from COVID-19.

This clonotype was counted a single time. The rearrangement links TRBV19 to TRBJ1-2; 7 positions match TRBD1. CDR1 and CDR2 from the germline V gene are LNHDA and SQIVND (reference sequence). This CDR3 region has 16 residues. V lost 5 bases, J lost 1 base, and 10 bases stayed unmatched. CDR3 sequence: CASSGVGQELNYGYTF. The CDR3 coding sequence is TGTGCCAGTAGTGGGGTAGGACAGGAACTTAACTATGGCTACACCTTC.

The J gene is TRBJ2-1, the V gene TRBV15; TRBD2 aligns across 11 bases. The CDR3 is 17 residues long. The ends lost 4 bases at V and 7 bases at J; junction bases unmatched: 12. Germline CDR1 reads LNHNV; CDR2 reads YYDKDF (reference sequence). This CDR3 is CATSKVLAGGSRNEQFF. The DNA of the CDR3 is TGTGCCACCAGCAAGGTTCTAGCGGGAGGATCTCGGAATGAGCAGTTCTTC.

V usage is TRBV19 and J usage is TRBJ1-5, with D perhaps matching TRBD1 (5 bases). CDR1 is LNHDA and CDR2 is SQIVND in the germline V gene (reference sequence). Trimming stripped 4 bases from V and 7 bases from J, with 11 bases between. The CDR3 loop spans 13 amino acids. The CDR3 here is CASSNERGQPQHF. The CDR3 bases are TGTGCCAGTAGTAACGAGCGGGGGCAGCCCCAGCATTTT.

The chain employs TRBV12-3 or TRBV12-4 and TRBJ1-2; possibly TRBD1 for D (5 bases). This CDR3 has 15 residues. Trimming left V 7 bases short and J 2 bases short, with 17 bases between. The DNA for the CDR3 is TGTGCCAGCACCAGCAGAGGCCGGGGGAACTATGGCTACACCTTC. Translating it yields CASTSRGRGNYGYTF.

The chain has TRBV20-1 and TRBJ1-1; D is ambiguous. The germline V gene encodes CDR1 DFQATT and CDR2 SNEGSKA (reference sequence). The CDR3 contains 11 residues. V gave up 4 bases and J gave up 1 base, with 4 bases separating them. CDR3: CSATGNTEAFF. CDR3 sequence (DNA): TGCAGTGCTACCGGGAACACTGAAGCTTTCTTT.

CDR3 protein: CASRRGSTDTQYF. DNA for the CDR3: TGTGCCAGCAGGCGGGGCAGCACAGATACGCAGTATTTT. The V call is TRBV7-2, the J call TRBJ2-3, with D perhaps TRBD2 (6 bases). CDR1 and CDR2 (germline): SGHTA, FQGNSA. CDR3 size: 13 residues. V was cut by 6 bases and J by 0 bases, with 7 bases left in between.

V is TRBV20-1 and J is TRBJ2-1, with 7 bases that match TRBD1. Losses at the gene ends were 5 bases for V and 9 bases for J; bases not matched to a gene: 10. The CDR3 length is 13 residues. Germline V lookup: CDR1 DFQATT, CDR2 SNEGSKA (reference sequence). CDR3 amino acids: CSASGTVRGEQFF. The CDR3 DNA reads TGCAGTGCTTCCGGGACAGTCCGGGGTGAGCAGTTCTTC.

The table lists this clonotype with a few counts. V is TRBV4-2 and J is TRBJ2-2; TRBD2 might be the D (6 bases). With 0 bases removed from V and 2 bases from J, the gap between germline ends came to 16 bases. This CDR3 has 18 amino acids. In germline, CDR1 is LGHNA, CDR2 YNFKEQ. The CDR3 loop is CASSQDEGTSINTGELFF. The CDR3 coding sequence is TGTGCCAGCAGCCAAGATGAAGGGACTTCCATAAACACCGGGGAGCTGTTTTTT.

This clonotype occurred once. CDR3 in amino acids: CASSSQVAGELFF. CDR3 nucleotide sequence: TGTGCCAGCAGCTCGCAAGTGGCCGGGGAGCTGTTTTTT. The chain links TRBV7-2 to TRBJ2-2, with D unclear. Germline CDR1 reads SGHTA; CDR2 reads FQGNSA. The V end was cut by 4 bases, the J end by 6 bases, with 9 bases between. The CDR3 is made up of 13 amino acids.

V and J are TRBV29-1 and TRBJ2-3, with 10 positions matching TRBD1. The CDR3 spans 14 residues. V was pared by 3 bases and J by 4 bases, with 4 bases of the junction left unmatched. Germline CDR1 and CDR2: SQVTM and ANQGSEA. The CDR3 DNA follows: TGCAGCGTTGATGGACAGGGGGGATCAGATACGCAGTATTTT. This encodes CSVDGQGGSDTQYF.

This sequence joins TRBV6-2 or TRBV6-3 and TRBJ1-5; TRBD1 aligns across 8 bases. The CDR3 contains 15 residues. The germline gives CDR1 MNHEY, CDR2 SVGEGT. The junction had 7 bases not matched to a gene; V was cut back by 5 bases and J by 4 bases. The CDR3 sequence is CASSGRTGRNQPQHF. CDR3 bases: TGTGCCAGCAGTGGCCGGACAGGGAGGAATCAGCCCCAGCATTTT.

The J gene is TRBJ1-5, the V gene TRBV24-1; a possible D gene is TRBD1 (5 bases). V shed 5 bases and J shed 7 bases, with 11 bases lying between them. In germline, CDR1 is KGHDR, CDR2 SFDVKD. This CDR3 is 13 amino acids long. The CDR3 loop reads CATSAGLGQPQHF. The CDR3 coding sequence is TGTGCCACCAGTGCAGGGCTGGGCCAGCCCCAGCATTTT.

V and J are TRBV5-4 and TRBJ1-2; the match to TRBD1 covers 9 bases. After removal of 4 bases from V and 8 bases from J, the junction contained 9 bases not matched to a gene. This CDR3 is built from 14 residues. The germline V gene encodes CDR1 SGHNT and CDR2 YYREEE (reference sequence). The CDR3, as DNA: TGTGCCAGCAGCAACCCACAGGGGGCGGAAGGCTACACCTTC. This sequence encodes CASSNPQGAEGYTF.

In this sample, this clonotype turned up a few times. The rearrangement links TRBV6-4 to TRBJ2-5; D is ambiguous. V was pared by 6 bases and J by 10 bases, with 9 bases between. This CDR3 spans 10 amino acids. Germline V gene lookup returns CDR1 MRHNA and CDR2 SNTAGT. In DNA form, the CDR3 reads TGTGCCAGCAGGCATGTAGACCAGTACTTC. Translated, it gives CASRHVDQYF.

This chain uses TRBV20-1 with TRBJ2-1; perhaps TRBD2 as D (5 bases). Germline CDR1 and CDR2: DFQATT and SNEGSKA (reference sequence). CDR3 length: 13 residues. V was cut by 5 bases and J by 4 bases, with 12 bases left in between. The CDR3 region has the DNA TGCAGTGCTTATGGGAGCCTTTACAATGAGCAGTTCTTC. Translation gives CSAYGSLYNEQFF.

V and J are TRBV2 and TRBJ2-7; TRBD2 is a possible D gene (6 bases). The CDR3 totals 14 residues. Germline-derived CDR1 and CDR2 are SNHLY and FYNNEI. V gave up 7 bases and J gave up 2 bases, with 15 bases separating them. CDR3 sequence: CASNRDGGAYEQYF. Here the CDR3 DNA reads TGTGCCAGCAATAGGGACGGGGGTGCCTACGAGCAGTACTTC.

This chain uses TRBV6-1 with TRBJ1-6, with TRBD1 matching 7 bases. CDR1 is MNHNS and CDR2 is SASEGT in the germline V gene. CDR3 size: 16 residues. J gave up 1 base and V 5 bases, and 5 bases lay outside the gene matches. The DNA for the CDR3 is TGTGCCAGCAGTACAGGGGCGCAATCCTATAATTCACCCCTCCACTTT. It translates to CASSTGAQSYNSPLHF.

This rearrangement joins TRBV6-1 to TRBJ2-3, with TRBD2 matching over 7 bases. J gave up 5 bases and V 5 bases, and 1 base lay outside the gene matches. CDR1 MNHNS and CDR2 SASEGT come from the germline V gene. This CDR3 is built from 12 residues. CDR3 loop: CASSRTRDTQYF. The CDR3 region has the DNA TGTGCCAGCAGTAGGACTAGAGATACGCAGTATTTT.